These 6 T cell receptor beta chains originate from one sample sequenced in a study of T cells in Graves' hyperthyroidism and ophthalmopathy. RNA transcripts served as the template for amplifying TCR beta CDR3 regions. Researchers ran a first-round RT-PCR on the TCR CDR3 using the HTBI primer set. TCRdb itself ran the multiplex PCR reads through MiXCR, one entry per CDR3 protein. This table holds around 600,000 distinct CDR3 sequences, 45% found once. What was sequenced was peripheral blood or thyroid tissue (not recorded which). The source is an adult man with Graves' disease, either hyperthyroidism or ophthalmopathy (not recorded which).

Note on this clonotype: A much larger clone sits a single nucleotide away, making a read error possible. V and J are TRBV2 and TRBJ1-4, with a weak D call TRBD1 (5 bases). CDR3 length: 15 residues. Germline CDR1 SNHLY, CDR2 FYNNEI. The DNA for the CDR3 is TGTGCCAGCACCAGGGACGTCTCAACTAATGGAAAACTGTTTTTT. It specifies CASTRDVSTNGKLFF.

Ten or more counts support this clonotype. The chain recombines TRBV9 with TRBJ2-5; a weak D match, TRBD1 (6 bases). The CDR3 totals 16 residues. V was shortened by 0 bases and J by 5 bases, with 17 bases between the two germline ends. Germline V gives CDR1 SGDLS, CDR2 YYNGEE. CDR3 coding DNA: TGTGCCAGCAGCGTAGTAGCAGGGGCTGTTAGGGAGACCCAGTACTTC. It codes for CASSVVAGAVRETQYF. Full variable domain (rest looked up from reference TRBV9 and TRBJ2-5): DSGVTQTPKHLITATGQRVTLRCSPRSGDLSVYWYQQSLDQGLQFLIQYYNGEERAKGNILERFSAQQFPDLHSELNLSSLELGDSALYFCASSVVAGAVRETQYFGPGTRLLVL.

This chain's CDR3 is CSARDGTTDTQYF. The CDR3 DNA follows: TGCAGTGCTAGGGATGGGACCACAGATACGCAGTATTTT. The V call is TRBV20-1, the J call TRBJ2-3; either TRBD1 or TRBD2 may supply D (5 bases each). V dropped 3 bases and J dropped 2 bases, with 9 bases sitting between them. This CDR3 comprises 13 residues. Germline V lookup: CDR1 DFQATT, CDR2 SNEGSKA (reference sequence).

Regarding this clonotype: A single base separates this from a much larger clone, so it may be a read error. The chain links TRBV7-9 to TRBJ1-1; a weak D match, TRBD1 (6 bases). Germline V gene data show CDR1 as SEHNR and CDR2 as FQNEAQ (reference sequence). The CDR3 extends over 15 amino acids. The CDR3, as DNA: TGTGCCAGCAGCCCCCTGACAGGCTTGAACGCTGAAGCTTTCTTT. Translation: CASSPLTGLNAEAFF.

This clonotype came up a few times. The DNA of the CDR3 is TGTGCCAGCAGCTTACTCCGGACAGGCGTTTTAGAGCAGTACTTC. Translating it yields CASSLLRTGVLEQYF. The chain recombines TRBV7-2 with TRBJ2-7; 7 bases line up with TRBD1. The CDR3 has 15 residues. Trimming took 2 bases from V and 7 from J; bases not matched to a gene: 11. Per the germline V gene, CDR1 is SGHTA and CDR2 is FQGNSA. The variable domain in full, completed from reference TRBV7-2 and TRBJ2-7, reads GAGVSQSPSNKVTEKGKDVELRCDPISGHTALYWYRQSLGQGLEFLIYFQGNSAPDKSGLPSDRFSAERTGGSVSTLTIQRTQQEDSAVYLCASSLLRTGVLEQYFGPGTRLTVT.

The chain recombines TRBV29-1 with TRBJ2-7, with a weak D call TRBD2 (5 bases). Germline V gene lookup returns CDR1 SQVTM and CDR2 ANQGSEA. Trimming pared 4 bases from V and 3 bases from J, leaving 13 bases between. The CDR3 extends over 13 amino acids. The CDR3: CSVGYGVDYEQYF. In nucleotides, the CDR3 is TGCAGCGTTGGTTACGGGGTGGACTACGAGCAGTACTTC.